The next 15 T cell receptor beta chains were all read from a single sample in a study of blood T cell repertoires in COVID-19. Clones were read by immunoSEQ multiplex PCR, and TCRdb kept only the in-frame ones, dropping some. Of 100,000 or so clones detected, 70% to 85% appear once; the ten largest clones hold 20% to 25%. Sequencing was carried out using peripheral blood. The receptor source for this set is a man aged 65 to 79 with active or convalescent COVID-19.

V gene TRBV6-5 combines with J gene TRBJ2-7; 7 bases align to TRBD1. Germline assignment: CDR1 MNHEY and CDR2 SVGAGI. CDR3 length: 14 amino acids. The J segment lost 2 bases and the V segment lost 11 bases, leaving 12 bases of the junction unmatched. CDR3 amino acids: CASGQASLPYEQYF. CDR3 bases: TGTGCCTCCGGACAGGCAAGCCTCCCCTACGAGCAGTACTTC.

This clone has more than one count but fewer than ten. This chain links TRBV28 with TRBJ1-6, with TRBD1 matching 9 bases. The CDR3 runs to 17 residues. The V gene end was trimmed by 5 bases and the J gene end by 10 bases; junction bases not matched to a gene: 15. CDR1 MDHEN and CDR2 SYDVKM come from the germline V gene. The CDR3 sequence is CASSLDTGGINYSPLHF. The CDR3 DNA reads TGTGCCAGCAGTCTTGACACAGGGGGCATCAACTACTCACCCCTCCACTTT.

V is TRBV3-1 (or the pseudogene TRBV3-2) and J is TRBJ2-1, with D possibly matching TRBD2 (6 bases). V lost 2 bases and J 9 bases, leaving 20 bases between the germline ends. This CDR3 is 16 amino acids long. CDR1 and CDR2 from the germline V gene are LGHDT and YNNKEL (reference sequence). In DNA form, the CDR3 reads TGTGCCAGCAGCCAACTGGGGGGATTGCCCTCACCTGAGCAGTTCTTC. This translates into CASSQLGGLPSPEQFF.

The chain combines TRBV19 with TRBJ2-5; D unclear. The CDR3 runs to 11 residues. Trimming shortened V by 3 bases and J by 6 bases, and 5 bases separated the two germline ends. Germline V CDR1 and CDR2: LNHDA, SQIVND (reference sequence). The CDR3 spells CASSMEQTQYF. The CDR3 bases are TGTGCCAGTAGTATGGAGCAGACCCAGTACTTC.

The gene calls are TRBV14 and TRBJ1-1; tentative D call: TRBD1 (6 bases). This CDR3 comprises 15 residues. The V gene's germline CDR1 is SGHDN and CDR2 FVKESK. The V and J ends lost 4 bases and 4 bases respectively, with 16 bases between them. CDR3 in DNA: TGTGCCAGCAGCCCCATCTGGGGGCAAGGCACTGAAGCTTTCTTT. Translating it yields CASSPIWGQGTEAFF. The entire variable domain, with the rest obtained from reference TRBV14 and TRBJ1-1, is as follows: EAGVTQFPSHSVIEKGQTVTLRCDPISGHDNLYWYRRVMGKEIKFLLHFVKESKQDESGMPNNRFLAERTGGTYSTLKVQPAELEDSGVYFCASSPIWGQGTEAFFGQGTRLTVV.

Here the CDR3 DNA reads TGTGCCAGCAGTTTAAGGAGAGAAGATACGCAGTATTTT. Encoded protein: CASSLRREDTQYF. The chain links TRBV12-3 or TRBV12-4 to TRBJ2-3; no firm D call. CDR3 length equals 13 residues. Trimming took 2 bases from V and 5 from J, leaving 8 bases between them.

This clone was seen once. The V gene is TRBV2, the J gene TRBJ1-1; 10 bases are shared with TRBD1. V lost 8 bases, J lost 3 bases, and 3 bases stayed unmatched. The germline gives CDR1 SNHLY, CDR2 FYNNEI. This CDR3 spans 13 amino acids. The CDR3 sequence: CASSGTGDTEAFF. In nucleotides, the CDR3 is TGTGCCAGCTCCGGGACAGGGGACACTGAAGCTTTCTTT.

The gene calls are TRBV5-6 and TRBJ1-2; D unclear. Germline CDR1 reads SGHDT; CDR2 reads YYEEEE. CDR3 length: 14 amino acids. Trimming pared 4 bases from V and 1 base from J, leaving 11 bases between. In DNA, the CDR3 is TGTGCCAGCAGCCTCGAGGGTTTTAACTATGGCTACACCTTC. Translating gives CASSLEGFNYGYTF. Full variable domain (remainder filled in from reference TRBV5-6 and TRBJ1-2): DAGVTQSPTHLIKTRGQQVTLRCSPKSGHDTVSWYQQALGQGPQFIFQYYEEEERQRGNFPDRFSGHQFPNYSSELNVNALLLGDSALYLCASSLEGFNYGYTFGSGTRLTVV.

The chain has TRBV6-6 and TRBJ1-1; tentatively, D is TRBD1 (5 bases). V was shortened by 10 bases and J by 1 base, with 13 bases between the two germline ends. Germline loops: CDR1 MNHNY, CDR2 SVGAGI (reference sequence). This CDR3 is 13 amino acids long. CDR3 sequence: CATYRGENTEAFF. As DNA, the CDR3 is TGTGCCACCTACCGGGGGGAGAACACTGAAGCTTTCTTT.

The chain carries TRBV5-4 and TRBJ2-7, with 13 bases matching TRBD2. V was clipped by 4 bases and J by 9 bases; unmatched bases: 7. Germline V gene lookup returns CDR1 SGHNT and CDR2 YYREEE (reference sequence). CDR3 length: 14 amino acids. CDR3 bases: TGTGCCAGCAGCCCTGGACTAGCGGGAGTCGGGCAGTACTTC. It encodes CASSPGLAGVGQYF.

This rearrangement joins TRBV18 to TRBJ2-3, with 10 bases that match TRBD1. Unmatched junction bases numbered 8, after V lost 0 bases and J lost 11 bases. The CDR3 spans 15 residues. The V gene's germline CDR1 is KGHSH and CDR2 LQKENI. The CDR3 DNA reads TGTGCCAGCTCACCACCGGGACAGGGGACGGATGGGCAGTATTTT. Its protein product is CASSPPGQGTDGQYF.

This chain uses TRBV14 with TRBJ1-1; no clear D gene. Per germline, CDR1 SGHDN and CDR2 FVKESK. The CDR3 spans 14 residues. Between the trimmed V and J ends, which lost 1 base and 4 bases, there was a span of 10 bases. The CDR3 nucleotides read TGTGCCAGCAGCCAAGGAGGGTTGGGCACTGAAGCTTTCTTT. This gives the protein CASSQGGLGTEAFF.

The count of this clone is one. The chain is built from TRBV27 and TRBJ1-2, with 8 bases aligning to TRBD1. With 6 bases clipped from V and 7 bases from J, the junction kept 10 bases outside the gene matches. Germline CDR1 reads MNHEY; CDR2 reads SMNVEV (reference sequence). This CDR3 is built from 14 residues. This CDR3 reads CASRLTTGGSGYTF. The CDR3 DNA sequence: TGTGCCAGCAGACTTACCACAGGGGGAAGTGGCTACACCTTC.

The chain joins TRBV6-1 to TRBJ2-1, with 11 bases lining up with TRBD2. Trimming took 1 base from V and 4 from J; bases not matched to a gene: 3. The CDR3 runs 16 residues. From germline, CDR1 is MNHNS and CDR2 SASEGT. The DNA of the CDR3 is TGTGCCAGCAGTGAAGGGACTAGCGGGCCGTACAATGAGCAGTTCTTC. Translating gives CASSEGTSGPYNEQFF.

The chain uses TRBV14 and TRBJ2-3; the match to TRBD2 covers 10 bases. J lost 6 bases, V lost 4 bases, and 10 bases had no gene match. The CDR3 covers 16 residues. CDR1 is SGHDN and CDR2 is FVKESK in the germline V gene. CDR3 DNA sequence: TGTGCCAGCAGCCCCTGGATTAGCGGGGGGCGGGATACGCAGTATTTT. It yields the protein CASSPWISGGRDTQYF. The full variable domain, rest sourced from reference TRBV14 and TRBJ2-3, is EAGVTQFPSHSVIEKGQTVTLRCDPISGHDNLYWYRRVMGKEIKFLLHFVKESKQDESGMPNNRFLAERTGGTYSTLKVQPAELEDSGVYFCASSPWISGGRDTQYFGPGTRLTVL.